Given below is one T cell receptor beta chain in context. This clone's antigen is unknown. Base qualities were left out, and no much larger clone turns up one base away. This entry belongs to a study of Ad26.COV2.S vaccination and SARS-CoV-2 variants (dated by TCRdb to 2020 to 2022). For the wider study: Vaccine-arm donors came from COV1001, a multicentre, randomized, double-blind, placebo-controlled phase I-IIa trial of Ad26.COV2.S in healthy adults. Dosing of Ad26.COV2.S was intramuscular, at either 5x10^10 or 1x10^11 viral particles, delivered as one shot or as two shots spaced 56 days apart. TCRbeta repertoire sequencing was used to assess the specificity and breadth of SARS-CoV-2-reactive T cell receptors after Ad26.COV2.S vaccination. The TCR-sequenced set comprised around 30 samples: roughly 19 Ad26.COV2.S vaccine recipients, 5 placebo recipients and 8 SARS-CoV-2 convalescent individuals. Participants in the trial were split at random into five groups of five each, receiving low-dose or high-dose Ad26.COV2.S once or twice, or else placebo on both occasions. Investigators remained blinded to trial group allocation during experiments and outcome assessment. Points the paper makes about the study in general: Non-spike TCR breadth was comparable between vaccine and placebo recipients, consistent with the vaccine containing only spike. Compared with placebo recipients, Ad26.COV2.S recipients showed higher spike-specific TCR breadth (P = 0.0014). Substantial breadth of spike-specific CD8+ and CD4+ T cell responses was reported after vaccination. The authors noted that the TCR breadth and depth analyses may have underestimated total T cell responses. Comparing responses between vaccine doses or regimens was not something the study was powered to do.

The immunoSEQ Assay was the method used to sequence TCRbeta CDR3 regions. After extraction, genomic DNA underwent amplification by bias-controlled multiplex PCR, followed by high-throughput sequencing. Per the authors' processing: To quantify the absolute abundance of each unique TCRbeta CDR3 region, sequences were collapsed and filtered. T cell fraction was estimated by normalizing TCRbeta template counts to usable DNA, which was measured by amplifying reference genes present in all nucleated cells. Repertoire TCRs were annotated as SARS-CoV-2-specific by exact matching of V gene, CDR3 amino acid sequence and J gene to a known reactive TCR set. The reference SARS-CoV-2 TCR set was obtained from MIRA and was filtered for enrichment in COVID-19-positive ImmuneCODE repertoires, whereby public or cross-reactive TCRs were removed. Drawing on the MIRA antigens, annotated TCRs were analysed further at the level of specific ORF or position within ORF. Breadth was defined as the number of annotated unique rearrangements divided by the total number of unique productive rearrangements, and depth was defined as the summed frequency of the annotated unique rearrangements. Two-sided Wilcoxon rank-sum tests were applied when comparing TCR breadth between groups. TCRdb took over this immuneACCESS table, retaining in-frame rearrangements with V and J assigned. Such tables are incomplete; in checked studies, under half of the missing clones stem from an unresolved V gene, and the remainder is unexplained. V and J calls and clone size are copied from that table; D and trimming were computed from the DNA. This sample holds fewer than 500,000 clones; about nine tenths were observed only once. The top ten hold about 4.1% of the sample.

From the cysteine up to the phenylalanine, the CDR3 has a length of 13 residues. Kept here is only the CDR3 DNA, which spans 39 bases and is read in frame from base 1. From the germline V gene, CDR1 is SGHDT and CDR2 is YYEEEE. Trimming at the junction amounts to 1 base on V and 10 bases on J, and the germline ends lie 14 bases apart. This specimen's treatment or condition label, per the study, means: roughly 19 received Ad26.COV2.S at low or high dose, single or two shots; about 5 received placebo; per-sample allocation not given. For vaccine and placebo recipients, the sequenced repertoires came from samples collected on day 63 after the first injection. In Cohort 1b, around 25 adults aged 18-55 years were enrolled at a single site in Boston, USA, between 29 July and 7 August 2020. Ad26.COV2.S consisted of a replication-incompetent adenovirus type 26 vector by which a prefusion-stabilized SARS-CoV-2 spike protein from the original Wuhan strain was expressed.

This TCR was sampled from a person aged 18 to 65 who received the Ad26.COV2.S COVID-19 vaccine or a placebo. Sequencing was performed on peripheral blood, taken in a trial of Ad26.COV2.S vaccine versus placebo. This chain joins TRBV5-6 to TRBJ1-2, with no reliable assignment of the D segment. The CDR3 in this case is CASSLFPDIAYTF. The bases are TGTGCCAGCAGCTTGTTTCCCGACATCGCCTACACCTTC.